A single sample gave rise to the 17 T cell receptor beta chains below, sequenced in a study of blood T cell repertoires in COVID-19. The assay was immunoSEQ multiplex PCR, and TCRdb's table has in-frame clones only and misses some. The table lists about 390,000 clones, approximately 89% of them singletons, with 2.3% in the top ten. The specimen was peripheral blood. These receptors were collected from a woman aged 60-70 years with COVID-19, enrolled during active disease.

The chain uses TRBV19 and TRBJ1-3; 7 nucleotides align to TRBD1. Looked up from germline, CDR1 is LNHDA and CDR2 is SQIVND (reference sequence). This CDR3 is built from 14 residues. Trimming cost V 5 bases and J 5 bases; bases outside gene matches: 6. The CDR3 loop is CASSAPGQRNTIYF. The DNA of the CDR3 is TGTGCCAGTAGTGCCCCGGGACAGAGAAACACCATATATTTT.

The DNA for the CDR3 is TGCGCCAGCAGTCGAGCGGGGGCCGAAGAGACCCAGTACTTC. The encoded protein is CASSRAGAEETQYF. This sequence joins TRBV5-1 and TRBJ2-5; TRBD2 aligns across 8 bases. This CDR3 contains 14 residues. Germline CDR1 reads SGHRS; CDR2 reads YFSETQ. Trimming cost V 5 bases and J 3 bases; bases outside gene matches: 6.

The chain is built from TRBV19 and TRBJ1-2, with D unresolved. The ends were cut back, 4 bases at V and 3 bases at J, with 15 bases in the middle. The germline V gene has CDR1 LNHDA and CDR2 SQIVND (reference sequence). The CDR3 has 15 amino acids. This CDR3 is CASSTTAGVYYGYTF. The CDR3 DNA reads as TGTGCCAGTAGTACTACGGCCGGGGTTTACTATGGCTACACCTTC.

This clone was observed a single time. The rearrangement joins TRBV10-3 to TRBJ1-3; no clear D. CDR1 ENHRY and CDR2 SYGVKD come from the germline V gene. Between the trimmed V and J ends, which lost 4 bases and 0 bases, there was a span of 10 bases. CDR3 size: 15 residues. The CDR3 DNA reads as TGTGCCATCAGTGGGGCAGCAAGCTCTGGAAACACCATATATTTT. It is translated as CAISGAASSGNTIYF.

CDR3 amino acids: CASSLSGGLTDTQYF. The CDR3 nucleotides read TGTGCCAGCAGCCTTAGCGGGGGACTCACAGATACGCAGTATTTT. The rearrangement links TRBV28 to TRBJ2-3; 9 nucleotides line up with TRBD2. V lost 6 bases and J lost 2; bases outside the gene matches: 6. Per germline, CDR1 MDHEN and CDR2 SYDVKM. There are 15 residues in the CDR3. The full variable domain, its missing parts supplied by reference TRBV28 and TRBJ2-3, is DVKVTQSSRYLVKRTGEKVFLECVQDMDHENMFWYRQDPGLGLRLIYFSYDVKMKEKGDIPEGYSVSREKKERFSLILESASTNQTSMYLCASSLSGGLTDTQYFGPGTRLTVL.

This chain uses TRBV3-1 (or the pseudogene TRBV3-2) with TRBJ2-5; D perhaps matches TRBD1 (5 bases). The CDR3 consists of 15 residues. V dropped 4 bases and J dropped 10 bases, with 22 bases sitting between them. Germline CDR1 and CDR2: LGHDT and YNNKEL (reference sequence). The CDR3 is CASSRLGQGPSGQYF. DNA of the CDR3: TGTGCCAGCAGCCGTCTAGGGCAGGGTCCCTCAGGCCAGTACTTC.

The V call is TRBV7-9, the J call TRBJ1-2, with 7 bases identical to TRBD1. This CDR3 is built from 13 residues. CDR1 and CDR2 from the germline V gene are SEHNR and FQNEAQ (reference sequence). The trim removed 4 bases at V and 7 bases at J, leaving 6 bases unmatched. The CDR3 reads CASSSTGSAGYTF. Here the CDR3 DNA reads TGTGCCAGCAGCTCGACAGGGTCTGCTGGCTACACCTTC.

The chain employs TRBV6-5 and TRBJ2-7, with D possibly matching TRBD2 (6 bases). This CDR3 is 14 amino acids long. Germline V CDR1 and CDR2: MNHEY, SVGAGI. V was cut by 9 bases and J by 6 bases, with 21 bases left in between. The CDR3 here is CASRISGGLGEQYF. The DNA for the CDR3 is TGTGCCAGTCGGATTTCCGGGGGTCTCGGCGAGCAGTACTTC.

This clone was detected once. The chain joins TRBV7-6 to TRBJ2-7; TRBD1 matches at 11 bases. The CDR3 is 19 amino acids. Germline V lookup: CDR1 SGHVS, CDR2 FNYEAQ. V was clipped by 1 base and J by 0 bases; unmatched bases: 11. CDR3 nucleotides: TGTGCCAGCAGCTTAGTCCGGACAGGGGGCTCTCTAAGCTCCTACGAGCAGTACTTC. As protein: CASSLVRTGGSLSSYEQYF.

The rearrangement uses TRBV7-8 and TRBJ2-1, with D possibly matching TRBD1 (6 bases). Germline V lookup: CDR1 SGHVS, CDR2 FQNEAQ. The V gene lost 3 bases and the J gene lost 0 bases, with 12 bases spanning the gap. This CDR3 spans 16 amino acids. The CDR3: CASSFRDRISYNEQFF. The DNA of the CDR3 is TGTGCCAGCAGCTTCCGAGACAGGATCTCCTACAATGAGCAGTTCTTC.

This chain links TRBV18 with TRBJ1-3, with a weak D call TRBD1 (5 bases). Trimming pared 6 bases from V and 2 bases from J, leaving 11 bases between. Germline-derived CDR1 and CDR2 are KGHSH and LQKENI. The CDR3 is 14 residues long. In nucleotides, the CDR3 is TGTGCCAGCTCCCTCGCGGGGCCTGGAAACACCATATATTTT. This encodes CASSLAGPGNTIYF.

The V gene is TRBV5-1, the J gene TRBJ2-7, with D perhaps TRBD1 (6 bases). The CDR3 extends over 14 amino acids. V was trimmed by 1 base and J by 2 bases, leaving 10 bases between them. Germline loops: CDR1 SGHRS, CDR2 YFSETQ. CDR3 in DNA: TGCGCCAGCAGCTTGAGTAACAGGGCCTACGAGCAGTACTTC. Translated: CASSLSNRAYEQYF.

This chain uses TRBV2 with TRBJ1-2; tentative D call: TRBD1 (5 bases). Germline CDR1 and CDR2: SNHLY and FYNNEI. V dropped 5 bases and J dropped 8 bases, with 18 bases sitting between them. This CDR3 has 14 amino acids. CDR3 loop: CASSLGLAFIGYTF. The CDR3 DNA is TGTGCCAGCAGTTTGGGACTGGCTTTTATCGGCTACACCTTC.

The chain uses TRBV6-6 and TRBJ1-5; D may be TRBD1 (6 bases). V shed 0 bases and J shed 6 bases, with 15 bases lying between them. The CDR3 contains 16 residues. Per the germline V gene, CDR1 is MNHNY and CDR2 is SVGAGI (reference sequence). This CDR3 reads CASSYSLQGGGQPQHF. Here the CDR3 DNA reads TGTGCCAGCAGTTACTCGCTACAGGGCGGCGGTCAGCCCCAGCATTTT.

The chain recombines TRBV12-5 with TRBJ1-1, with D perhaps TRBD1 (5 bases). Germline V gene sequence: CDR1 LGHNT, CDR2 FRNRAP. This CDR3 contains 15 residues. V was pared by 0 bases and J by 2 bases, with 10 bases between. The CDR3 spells CASGLVMGRNTEAFF. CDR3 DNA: TGTGCTAGTGGTTTGGTTATGGGGCGAAACACTGAAGCTTTCTTT.

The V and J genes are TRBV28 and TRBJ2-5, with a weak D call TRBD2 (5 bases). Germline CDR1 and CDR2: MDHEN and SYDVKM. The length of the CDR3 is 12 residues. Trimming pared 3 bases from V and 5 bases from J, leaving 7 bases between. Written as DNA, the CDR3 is TGTGCCAGCAGTTTGTCGGGGGAGACCCAGTACTTC. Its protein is CASSLSGETQYF.

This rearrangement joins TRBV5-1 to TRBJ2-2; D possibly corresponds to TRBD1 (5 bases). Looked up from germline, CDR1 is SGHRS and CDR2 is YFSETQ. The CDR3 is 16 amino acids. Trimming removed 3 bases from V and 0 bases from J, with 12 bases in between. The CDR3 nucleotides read TGCGCCAGCAGCTCCCAGGGTTTTACGAACACCGGGGAGCTGTTTTTT. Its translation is CASSSQGFTNTGELFF.